The source of this TCR beta chain is a study of OX40 agonist ivuxolimab in advanced cancers. About the research overall: Patients in the trial were receiving intravenous ivuxolimab every 2 weeks, at doses of 0.01 to 10 mg/kg. A diagnosis of hepatocellular carcinoma, melanoma, renal cell or head and neck cancer was present in dose-escalation patients.

On this clone itself: The antigen is unknown.

Germline assignment: CDR1 SGHNT and CDR2 YYREEE (reference sequence). The J segment lost 12 bases and the V segment lost 1 base, leaving 8 bases of the junction unmatched. The CDR3 spans 14 residues. General observations from the study: Relatively little clonal expansion, among the lowest observed, appeared in partial responders at 0.1-3.0 mg/kg.

No patient had autoimmune disease or received systemic immunosuppression. Sequenced by immunoSEQ multiplex PCR; TCRdb stores in-frame clones only, minus some. The table has tens of thousands of clones, 85% to 95% seen once; the top ten hold about 2.6%. The chain combines TRBV5-4 with TRBJ2-1; TRBD2 agrees at 9 bases. Sequencing was performed on CD4+ or CD8+ T cells sorted from blood, taken in a trial of the OX40 agonist ivuxolimab. The sequence was collected from an adult with an advanced solid tumor such as melanoma, head and neck, liver or kidney cancer. The CDR3 DNA follows: TGTGCCAGCAGCTTGACTAGCGGGCATCCTGTGCAGTTCTTC. Translated: CASSLTSGHPVQFF.